This T cell receptor (beta chain) is from a study of blood T cell repertoires in COVID-19. Study details: Nucleic acid was either cDNA or gDNA, and it came from T cells, B-cell-depleted T cells, or PBMCs.

The CDR3 has 15 amino acids. V lost 8 bases to trimming and J lost 1 base; unmatched junction nucleotides: 11. The germline CDR1 and CDR2 sequences are GTSNPN and SVGIG (reference sequence). Here immunoSEQ multiplex PCR was the method, and the copy in TCRdb shows in-frame clones only, minus some. The profile shows more than 250,000 clones, roughly 86% of them singletons. Material: peripheral blood. The receptor was isolated from a human donor in a cohort sampled during active COVID-19. V gene TRBV30 combines with J gene TRBJ1-1, with 9 positions matching TRBD1. In nucleotides, the CDR3 is TGTGCCAGATCACAGGGGGCTATTCCGAACACTGAAGCTTTCTTT. It is translated as CARSQGAIPNTEAFF.